These 21 T cell receptor beta chains were sequenced from one sample in a study of esophageal squamous cell carcinoma under preoperative chemotherapy. TCRdb re-called the PCR reads with MiXCR, one entry per CDR3 protein. The data show about 30,000 distinct CDR3 sequences, 49% seen once. Time point here: before preoperative PTX-NDP chemotherapy. The sample was acquired from a patient given preoperative chemotherapy. The receptors derive from a human donor with esophageal squamous cell carcinoma. The donor label of this sample is uncertain.

The rearrangement uses TRBV7-2 and TRBJ2-5; tentatively, D is TRBD2 (6 bases). The DNA end is a closer match to TRBJ2-1, so the J assignment may be wrong. The CDR3 sequence is 14 residues long. Germline V gene sequence: CDR1 SGHTA, CDR2 FQGNSA. The CDR3: CARGCHGTQETQFF. The CDR3 DNA follows: TGTGCCAGGGGCTGTCATGGGACTCAAGAGACCCAGTTCTTC.

This chain joins TRBV29-1 and TRBJ2-5, with a weak D call TRBD2 (6 bases). The J call is in doubt because the DNA end fits TRBJ2-7 better. CDR1 is SQVTM, CDR2 ANQGSEA, per germline. This CDR3 has 15 residues. Here the CDR3 reads CSVAGDPGNSDEQYF. CDR3 bases: TGCAGCGTTGCGGGAGACCCCGGGAATTCCGACGAGCAGTACTTC.

The chain employs TRBV6-2 or TRBV6-3 and TRBJ2-1; D tentatively fits TRBD1 or TRBD2 (6 bases each). CDR1 MNHEY and CDR2 SVGEGT come from the germline V gene. The length of the CDR3 is 16 residues. Trimming cost V 2 bases and J 5 bases, with 16 bases left between them. The CDR3 DNA is TGTGCCAGCAGTTACCCCCGAGGAGGGGGGAACAATGAGCAGTTCTTC. It is translated as CASSYPRGGGNNEQFF.

This clonotype was observed many times. This chain joins TRBV27 and TRBJ2-5, with D maybe TRBD1 (5 bases). TRBJ2-7 explains the end of the DNA better; the J call may be wrong. The CDR3 has 13 amino acids. Germline V gene lookup returns CDR1 MNHEY and CDR2 SMNVEV (reference sequence). CDR3 in DNA: TGTGCCAGCAGTCCCCACCTCAGGGACGAGCAGTACTTC. Protein sequence: CASSPHLRDEQYF.

This sequence joins TRBV7-8 and TRBJ2-2; D ambiguous. The CDR3 is made up of 18 amino acids. The V and J ends lost 5 bases and 0 bases respectively, with 19 bases between them. The germline CDR1 and CDR2 sequences are SGHVS and FQNEAQ. CDR3 bases: TGTGCCAGCAGCCCCCCTCGTTCCGGACCTACGAACACCGGGGAGCTGTTTTTT. Amino acid sequence: CASSPPRSGPTNTGELFF.

Many counts were recorded for this clonotype. The chain recombines TRBV12-5 with TRBJ2-5, with 10 bases aligning to TRBD2. Germline trimming cut 2 bases from V and 5 bases from J; bases unmatched to any gene: 2. The CDR3 runs 14 residues. CDR1 is LGHNT, CDR2 FRNRAP, per germline. CDR3 sequence reads: CASGLNSGRETQYF. CDR3 sequence (DNA): TGTGCTAGTGGTTTGAATAGCGGGAGGGAGACCCAGTACTTC.

On this clonotype itself: The CDR3 end shows no conserved phenylalanine or tryptophan, and so a read error is likely. The DNA is left out, because the CDR3 cannot be placed on it with certainty; the CDR3 is given as TCRdb lists it. The chain is built from TRBV7-3 and TRBJ2-5; TRBD1 is taken as the D call from the table, unchecked against the DNA. Germline V gives CDR1 SGHTA, CDR2 FQGTGA. With termini counted, the CDR3 has 13 amino acids. The CDR3 protein is CASSSGAGETRYS.

The CDR3 nucleotides are TGTGCCAGCAGCCCGGGAGCGGGAGGCCGTAGCACAGATACGCAGTACTTC. Residues: CASSPGAGGRSTDTQYF. This chain joins TRBV7-9 and TRBJ2-3, with 9 nucleotides matching TRBD2. The last part of the DNA fits TRBJ2-7 better; the J call may be wrong. The germline V gene encodes CDR1 SEHNR and CDR2 FQNEAQ (reference sequence). CDR3 length: 17 residues.

Turning to this clonotype: A junction boundary mismatches the germline segment, possibly from a read error. This chain connects TRBV19 to TRBJ2-3, with 10 bases identical to TRBD2. The CDR3 contains 14 residues. Germline CDR1 LNHDA, CDR2 SQIVND (reference sequence). The CDR3 nucleotides read TGTGCCAGTAGGCCTAGCGGGAGCAGAGATACGCAGTATTTT. This codes for CASRPSGSRDTQYF.

On this clonotype: A read error is possible here, since a much larger clone lies one base away. The CDR3 DNA reads TGTGCCAACAGCCCTGAGGTTTACGAGCAGTTCTTC. This translates into CANSPEVYEQFF. The V and J genes are TRBV7-6 and TRBJ2-1; D remains unclear. Germline assignment: CDR1 SGHVS and CDR2 FNYEAQ. CDR3 size: 12 residues.

On this clonotype itself: Relative to the germline gene, one junction end is altered; a read error may explain this. V and J are TRBV11-3 and TRBJ2-3; perhaps TRBD2 as D (6 bases). The germline CDR1 and CDR2 sequences are SGHNT and YENEEA. The length of the CDR3 is 14 residues. CDR3 residues: CAADGGRAKETQYF. CDR3 nucleotides: TGTGCGGCTGACGGGGGACGAGCAAAAGAGACGCAGTACTTT.

Remarks on this clonotype: The junction differs from germline at one of its ends, possibly a read error. The chain uses TRBV11-1 and TRBJ2-5; 8 bases agree with TRBD2. Germline CDR1 reads SGHAT; CDR2 reads FQDESV (reference sequence). This CDR3 region has 16 residues. The CDR3 loop reads CASPGSGGGSTETQYF. CDR3 nucleotides: TGTGCCAGCCCGGGGTCCGGGGGGGGTAGCACAGAGACCCAGTATTTC.

Relative to its sample, this clonotype is medium-sized (0.01 to 0.1%). The J gene is TRBJ2-5, the V gene TRBV6-1; D is uncertain. The CDR3 loop spans 14 amino acids. V was pared by 6 bases and J by 1 base, with 12 bases between. Per the germline V gene, CDR1 is MNHNS and CDR2 is SASEGT. CDR3 sequence reads: CASRATTSQETQYF. The CDR3, as DNA: TGTGCCAGCAGAGCGACGACAAGCCAAGAGACCCAGTACTTC.

A word on this clonotype: The junction does not match germline at one end; this may be a read error. J is TRBJ2-3 and V is TRBV7-2; D possibly corresponds to TRBD2 (5 bases). The CDR3 is 15 residues long. Germline assignment: CDR1 SGHTA and CDR2 FQGNSA. The DNA for the CDR3 is TGTGCCAGCAGCTTGGGTCGGGGAGCCACAGACACGCAGTACTTT. This codes for CASSLGRGATDTQYF. The entire variable domain, with the rest obtained from reference TRBV7-2 and TRBJ2-3, is as follows: GAGVSQSPSNKVTEKGKDVELRCDPISGHTALYWYRQSLGQGLEFLIYFQGNSAPDKSGLPSDRFSAERTGGSVSTLTIQRTQQEDSAVYLCASSLGRGATDTQYFGPGTRLTVL.

A remark on this clonotype: The junction shows a germline mismatch at one end, possibly a read error. The V gene is TRBV7-9, the J gene TRBJ2-4; D could derive from TRBD1 or TRBD2 (5 bases each). The DNA end favors TRBJ2-3, so the J call may be wrong. Germline V gene data show CDR1 as SEHNR and CDR2 as FQNEAQ (reference sequence). The length of the CDR3 is 14 residues. The CDR3 reads CRGTGTWAKNTQYF. The CDR3 DNA sequence: TGCCGCGGCACGGGGACGTGGGCCAAAAATACGCAGTATTTT.

This rearrangement joins TRBV5-1 to TRBJ2-1, with D hard to call. V was pared by 0 bases and J by 0 bases, with 10 bases between. The CDR3 is 16 residues long. Germline V gene lookup returns CDR1 SGHRS and CDR2 YFSETQ. CDR3 protein: CASSLGLTFSYNEQFF. CDR3 coding DNA: TGCGCCAGCAGCTTGGGACTGACGTTCTCCTACAATGAGCAGTTCTTC.

This rearrangement joins TRBV4-1 to TRBJ2-1; 8 bases map to TRBD2. Looked up from germline, CDR1 is MGHRA and CDR2 is YSYEKL. The CDR3 contains 15 residues. Losses at the gene ends were 1 base for V and 5 bases for J; bases not matched to a gene: 4. Written as DNA, the CDR3 is TGCGCCAGCAGCCAAGTTACGGGGGGGGACAATGAGCAGTTCTTC. Translated, it gives CASSQVTGGDNEQFF.

The V and J genes are TRBV6-1 and TRBJ2-5, with D unresolved. The end of the DNA is better explained by TRBJ2-7, so the J call may be wrong. CDR1 and CDR2 from the germline V gene are MNHNS and SASEGT. The CDR3 has 14 amino acids. CDR3 in DNA: TGTGCCAGCAGTGAAGTAGGGCTCCGGGCCGAGCAGTACTTC. As protein: CASSEVGLRAEQYF.

This clonotype was observed a few times. This chain links TRBV18 with TRBJ2-1, with D possibly matching TRBD1 (6 bases). Germline V lookup: CDR1 KGHSH, CDR2 LQKENI. This CDR3 comprises 13 residues. V dropped 6 bases and J dropped 7 bases, with 13 bases sitting between them. CDR3 region: CASSLQGGNEQFF. The DNA for the CDR3 is TGTGCCAGCTCTCTACAGGGTGGTAATGAGCAGTTCTTC. Looking up the rest from reference TRBV18 and TRBJ2-1 gives the full variable domain: NAGVMQNPRHLVRRRGQEARLRCSPMKGHSHVYWYRQLPEEGLKFMVYLQKENIIDESGMPKERFSAEFPKEGPSILRIQQVVRGDSAAYFCASSLQGGNEQFFGPGTRLTVL.

This clonotype was observed at least ten times. The V and J genes are TRBV6-1 and TRBJ1-1; D is undetermined. V was cut by 6 bases and J by 6 bases, with 8 bases left in between. This CDR3 is built from 11 residues. Germline assignment: CDR1 MNHNS and CDR2 SASEGT. CDR3 nucleotide sequence: TGTGCCAGCAGCCACGGCCCTGAAGCTTTCTTT. Translated: CASSHGPEAFF.

For this clonotype: The CDR3 end shows no conserved phenylalanine or tryptophan, and so a read error is likely. The DNA is left out, because the CDR3 cannot be placed on it with certainty; the CDR3 is given as TCRdb lists it. The chain has TRBV12-3 or TRBV12-4 and TRBJ2-5. With termini counted, the CDR3 has 14 amino acids. The CDR3 loop is CASSSSGLPETQHS.